Listed here are 26 T cell receptor beta chains from one sample, sequenced in a study of beta chain features in type 1 diabetes (dated by TCRdb to the late 2010s). Library construction relied on the immunoSEQ multiplex PCR assay. The High Capacity cDNA Reverse Transcription Kit was used to reverse transcribe all of the isolated RNA, meaning that expressed TCRB transcripts were what got sequenced. This immuneACCESS table, as held by TCRdb, lists in-frame sequences with V and J called but not all clones. Of the missing ones, under half trace to an unresolved V gene in checked studies; the others have no known cause. The sample table contains 250,000 to 400,000 clones; only one count was recorded for about 14% of them. The top ten clonotypes cover roughly 7% of the sample. What was sequenced was central memory CD4+ T cells from blood. The receptors shown here come from a young man in good health.

This chain uses TRBV25-1 with TRBJ1-1; 7 nucleotides agree with TRBD1. The CDR3 is 13 amino acids. Germline lookup yields CDR1 MGHDK and CDR2 SYGVNS. V shed 10 bases, J shed 4 bases, and the junction held 9 bases outside the gene matches. The CDR3 bases are TGTGCCACCGCTCCGACAGGGTTCACTGAAGCTTTCTTT. Translating gives CATAPTGFTEAFF.

This clone appeared a few times. V is TRBV5-1 and J is TRBJ2-7, with D perhaps matching TRBD1 (6 bases). The CDR3 is 15 residues long. Germline CDR1 and CDR2: SGHRS and YFSETQ. V was shortened by 5 bases and J by 3 bases, with 18 bases between the two germline ends. In DNA form, the CDR3 reads TGCGCCAGCAGAAGAACAGGGTCGAGTGACTACGAGCAGTACTTC. The encoded protein is CASRRTGSSDYEQYF.

J is TRBJ1-2 and V is TRBV6-1; perhaps TRBD1 as D (5 bases). The CDR3 has 14 amino acids. V was clipped by 6 bases and J by 6 bases, with 17 bases between them. The germline V gene encodes CDR1 MNHNS and CDR2 SASEGT. CDR3 residues: CASRPSSAGDGYTF. DNA for the CDR3: TGTGCCAGCAGACCTAGTTCCGCGGGGGATGGCTACACCTTC.

There are a few counts of this clone. V and J are TRBV27 and TRBJ2-3, with 11 bases fitting TRBD2. The CDR3 totals 17 residues. The germline V gene encodes CDR1 MNHEY and CDR2 SMNVEV (reference sequence). V lost 2 bases and J lost 3; bases outside the gene matches: 7. The CDR3 coding sequence is TGTGCCAGCAGTTTACTCCCTAGCGGGGGGCCGACAGATACGCAGTATTTT. It encodes CASSLLPSGGPTDTQYF.

J is TRBJ2-5 and V is TRBV2, with D perhaps being TRBD1 or TRBD2 (5 bases each). Germline CDR1 reads SNHLY; CDR2 reads FYNNEI. The CDR3 length is 16 residues. Trimming cost V 5 bases and J 0 bases, with 16 bases left between them. CDR3 residues: CASSSGTTSYQETQYF. The CDR3 DNA sequence: TGTGCCAGCAGTTCCGGGACCACGTCGTACCAAGAGACCCAGTACTTC.

A few counts support this clone. The rearrangement uses TRBV5-6 and TRBJ2-7; D not resolved. Trimming removed 1 base from V and 3 bases from J, with 5 bases in between. CDR1 SGHDT and CDR2 YYEEEE come from the germline V gene. This CDR3 is 12 amino acids long. CDR3 in DNA: TGTGCCAGCAGCTTGCAGAGCTACGAGCAGTACTTC. It specifies CASSLQSYEQYF.

The chain is built from TRBV2 and TRBJ1-1; the D is unclear. The V and J ends lost 5 bases and 5 bases respectively, with 6 bases between them. Germline V gives CDR1 SNHLY, CDR2 FYNNEI. The CDR3 extends over 11 amino acids. DNA for the CDR3: TGTGCCAGCAGTTACGATACTGAAGCTTTCTTT. This codes for CASSYDTEAFF.

There are a few counts of this clone. This chain's CDR3 is CASSQNTGAYEQYV. CDR3 nucleotides: TGCGCCAGCAGTCAAAACACGGGAGCCTACGAGCAGTACGTC. The gene calls are TRBV5-1 and TRBJ2-7; possible D gene TRBD2, 6 bases. Trimming removed 5 bases from V and 2 bases from J, with 14 bases in between. The CDR3 runs 14 residues. Looked up from germline, CDR1 is SGHRS and CDR2 is YFSETQ.

The chain recombines TRBV5-4 with TRBJ2-3; weak D call: TRBD2 (5 bases). This CDR3 spans 16 amino acids. Germline lookup yields CDR1 SGHNT and CDR2 YYREEE (reference sequence). Trimming took 3 bases from V and 2 from J, leaving 16 bases between them. Here the CDR3 reads CASSSGGNHPTDTQYF. The CDR3 nucleotides are TGTGCCAGCAGCTCTGGAGGAAACCACCCCACAGATACGCAGTATTTT.

The V and J genes are TRBV2 and TRBJ2-1; 9 bases agree with TRBD2. Per germline, CDR1 SNHLY and CDR2 FYNNEI. The length of the CDR3 is 13 residues. V shed 5 bases, J shed 9 bases, and the junction held 5 bases outside the gene matches. CDR3 bases: TGTGCCAGCAGTCGGGGACTAGCCACTGAGCAGTTCTTC. It encodes CASSRGLATEQFF.

The table lists this clone with a few counts. Other DNA sequences from this sample encode an identical CDR3 as well. This chain uses TRBV5-4 with TRBJ1-1; 8 bases fit TRBD1. The CDR3 covers 15 residues. After removal of 3 bases from V and 1 base from J, the junction contained 5 bases not matched to a gene. The V gene's germline CDR1 is SGHNT and CDR2 YYREEE (reference sequence). This CDR3 reads CASSSGGQGNTEAFF. CDR3 sequence (DNA): TGTGCCAGCAGCTCTGGAGGACAGGGGAACACTGAAGCTTTCTTT.

The genes are TRBV7-2 and TRBJ2-7, with 13 bases identical to TRBD2. Germline V gene lookup returns CDR1 SGHTA and CDR2 FQGNSA. The J segment lost 0 bases and the V segment lost 0 bases, leaving 2 bases of the junction unmatched. This CDR3 is built from 17 residues. Written as DNA, the CDR3 is TGTGCCAGCAGCTTAGCACTAGCGGGAGGGAGCTCCTACGAGCAGTACGTC. Translated, it gives CASSLALAGGSSYEQYV.

The sample holds a few counts of this clone. The chain links TRBV11-1 to TRBJ2-5; D remains unclear. The germline CDR1 and CDR2 sequences are SGHAT and FQDESV (reference sequence). The CDR3 is 13 amino acids. V shed 1 base and J shed 5 bases, with 8 bases lying between them. The CDR3 loop reads CASSLVWAETQYF. Written as DNA, the CDR3 is TGTGCCAGCAGCTTAGTTTGGGCGGAGACCCAGTACTTC. Full variable domain (remainder filled in from reference TRBV11-1 and TRBJ2-5): EAEVAQSPRYKITEKSQAVAFWCDPISGHATLYWYRQILGQGPELLVQFQDESVVDDSQLPKDRFSAERLKGVDSTLKIQPAELGDSAMYLCASSLVWAETQYFGPGTRLLVL.

The chain uses TRBV7-6 and TRBJ2-3; D is possibly TRBD1 (5 bases). The CDR3 is made up of 17 amino acids. Between the trimmed V and J ends, which lost 5 bases and 2 bases, there was a span of 20 bases. Germline V gene data show CDR1 as SGHVS and CDR2 as FNYEAQ. CDR3 loop: CASSPSSRTRYTDTQYF. In nucleotides, the CDR3 is TGTGCCAGCAGCCCCTCTTCAAGGACACGTTACACAGATACGCAGTATTTT.

The chain joins TRBV9 to TRBJ2-5; a weak D match, TRBD2 (6 bases). With 4 bases removed from V and 7 bases from J, the gap between germline ends came to 23 bases. The CDR3 is 16 residues long. CDR1 and CDR2 (germline): SGDLS, YYNGEE. The CDR3 coding sequence is TGTGCCAGCAGCTCATCCCTAGGCGGGGTAAGGGGGACCCAGTACTTC. It encodes CASSSSLGGVRGTQYF.

A few counts support this clone. The rearrangement uses TRBV7-3 and TRBJ2-2, with D unresolved. The CDR3 totals 14 residues. V was clipped by 1 base and J by 7 bases, with 10 bases between them. CDR1 and CDR2 (germline): SGHTA, FQGTGA. DNA for the CDR3: TGTGCCAGCAGCTTAAAGTTCGGTAACGGGGAGCTGTTTTTT. Encoded protein: CASSLKFGNGELFF.

This rearrangement joins TRBV6-5 to TRBJ2-1, with D tentatively TRBD1 (5 bases). Looked up from germline, CDR1 is MNHEY and CDR2 is SVGAGI. The germline V and J ends were trimmed by 6 bases and 7 bases, with 10 bases remaining between them. The CDR3 consists of 12 residues. CDR3 sequence: CASRDNLNEQFF. CDR3 DNA: TGTGCCAGCAGGGACAACCTGAATGAGCAGTTCTTC.

The table lists this clone with a few counts. The CDR3, as DNA: TGTGCCAGCAGCTTGGACGCACAGCCGAGGGGAGCTTTCTTT. Translated: CASSLDAQPRGAFF. The J gene is TRBJ1-1, the V gene TRBV5-4; a weak D match, TRBD1 (5 bases). The V and J ends lost 0 bases and 10 bases respectively, with 16 bases between them. Germline V gene sequence: CDR1 SGHNT, CDR2 YYREEE (reference sequence). This CDR3 spans 14 amino acids.

The chain combines TRBV4-3 with TRBJ1-4, with D perhaps matching TRBD1 (6 bases). V was clipped by 8 bases and J by 4 bases, with 11 bases between them. Germline V gene sequence: CDR1 LGHNA, CDR2 YSLEER. This CDR3 contains 13 residues. The DNA of the CDR3 is TGCGCCAGCGCGGGGGCCCGTAATGAAAAACTGTTTTTT. Residues: CASAGARNEKLFF.

This clone was seen a few times. The chain uses TRBV11-2 and TRBJ2-3; D not resolved. Per the germline V gene, CDR1 is SGHAT and CDR2 is FQNNGV. The CDR3 is made up of 14 amino acids. Trimming shortened V by 1 base and J by 0 bases, and 5 bases separated the two germline ends. As DNA, the CDR3 is TGTGCCAGCAGCTTAGCCAGCAGCACAGATACGCAGTATTTT. Encoded protein: CASSLASSTDTQYF.

This clone was found a few times. This chain links TRBV6-1 with TRBJ2-5; no firm D call. Trimming cost V 4 bases and J 5 bases, with 5 bases left between them. Germline CDR1 reads MNHNS; CDR2 reads SASEGT. CDR3 length equals 11 residues. CDR3 nucleotides: TGTGCCAGCAGTGTAGGGGAGACCCAGTACTTC. Its protein product is CASSVGETQYF.

This clone was seen more than once but under ten times. V gene TRBV9 combines with J gene TRBJ2-1, with 9 positions matching TRBD2. Germline V gene sequence: CDR1 SGDLS, CDR2 YYNGEE. The CDR3 has 15 amino acids. Unmatched junction bases numbered 4, after V lost 2 bases and J lost 4 bases. The DNA for the CDR3 is TGTGCCAGCAGCGTCCTAGCGGGGTCTTACAATGAGCAGTTCTTC. The encoded protein is CASSVLAGSYNEQFF.

The sample holds a few counts of this clone. This sequence joins TRBV10-1 and TRBJ2-1; 7 bases align to TRBD1. The CDR3 has 13 residues. Unmatched junction bases numbered 6, after V lost 6 bases and J lost 7 bases. From germline, CDR1 is WNHNN and CDR2 SYGVQD (reference sequence). DNA for the CDR3: TGCGCCAGCAGGACCTCGACAGGGAATGAGCAGTTCTTC. Translation: CASRTSTGNEQFF.

This clone was observed a few times. V is TRBV5-4 and J is TRBJ1-3; D call uncertain. Germline V gene sequence: CDR1 SGHNT, CDR2 YYREEE (reference sequence). The CDR3 loop spans 16 amino acids. V lost 0 bases and J 0 bases, leaving 10 bases between the germline ends. CDR3 sequence reads: CASSLDPNSSGNTIYF. The CDR3 DNA reads as TGTGCCAGCAGCTTGGATCCGAACTCCTCTGGAAACACCATATATTTT.

This clone came up a few times. The chain has TRBV6-5 and TRBJ2-3; no clear D gene. Trimming left V 7 bases short and J 1 base short, with 9 bases between. The germline gives CDR1 MNHEY, CDR2 SVGAGI. This CDR3 region has 13 residues. The CDR3 spells CASTTPGTDTQYF. In DNA, the CDR3 is TGTGCCAGCACCACCCCTGGCACAGATACGCAGTATTTT.

V and J are TRBV14 and TRBJ1-3; D is uncertain. The length of the CDR3 is 13 residues. The V end was cut by 3 bases, the J end by 0 bases, with 3 bases between. Germline-derived CDR1 and CDR2 are SGHDN and FVKESK. The CDR3 region has the DNA TGTGCCAGCAGCCATCCCTCTGGAAACACCATATATTTT. Its protein product is CASSHPSGNTIYF.